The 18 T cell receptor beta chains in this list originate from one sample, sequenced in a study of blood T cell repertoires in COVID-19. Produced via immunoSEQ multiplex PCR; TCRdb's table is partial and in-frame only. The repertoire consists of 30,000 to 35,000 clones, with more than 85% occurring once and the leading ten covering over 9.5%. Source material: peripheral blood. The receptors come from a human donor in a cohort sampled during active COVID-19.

In nucleotides, the CDR3 is TGTGCCAGCAGCCAAGATCTCCGGGACAGGGCTTATGGCTACACCTTC. Protein sequence: CASSQDLRDRAYGYTF. The chain has TRBV4-2 and TRBJ1-2, with 9 positions matching TRBD1. The CDR3 runs to 16 residues. Unmatched junction bases numbered 7, after V lost 0 bases and J lost 5 bases. Germline assignment: CDR1 LGHNA and CDR2 YNFKEQ.

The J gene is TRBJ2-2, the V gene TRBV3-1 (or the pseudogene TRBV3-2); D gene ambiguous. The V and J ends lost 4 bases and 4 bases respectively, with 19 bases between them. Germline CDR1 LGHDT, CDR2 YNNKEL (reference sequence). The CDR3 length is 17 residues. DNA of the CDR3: TGTGCCAGCAGCCCCGAAACGACGGCGTCGGGCACCGGGGAGCTGTTTTTT. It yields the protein CASSPETTASGTGELFF.

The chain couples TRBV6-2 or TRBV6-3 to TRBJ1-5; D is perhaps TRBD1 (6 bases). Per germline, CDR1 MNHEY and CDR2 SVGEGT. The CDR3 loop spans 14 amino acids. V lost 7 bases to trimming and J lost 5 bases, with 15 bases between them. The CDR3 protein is CASTPTGVYQPQHF. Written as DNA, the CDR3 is TGTGCCAGCACCCCGACAGGAGTCTATCAGCCCCAGCATTTT.

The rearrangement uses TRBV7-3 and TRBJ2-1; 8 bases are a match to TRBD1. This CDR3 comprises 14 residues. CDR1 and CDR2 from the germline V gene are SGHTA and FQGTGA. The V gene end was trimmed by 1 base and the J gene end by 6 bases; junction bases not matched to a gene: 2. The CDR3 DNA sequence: TGTGCCAGCAGCTTAAGGGACAGGAGCAATGAGCAGTTCTTC. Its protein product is CASSLRDRSNEQFF. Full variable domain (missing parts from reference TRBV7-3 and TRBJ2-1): GAGVSQTPSNKVTEKGKYVELRCDPISGHTALYWYRQSLGQGPEFLIYFQGTGAADDSGLPNDRFFAVRPEGSVSTLKIQRTERGDSAVYLCASSLRDRSNEQFFGPGTRLTVL.

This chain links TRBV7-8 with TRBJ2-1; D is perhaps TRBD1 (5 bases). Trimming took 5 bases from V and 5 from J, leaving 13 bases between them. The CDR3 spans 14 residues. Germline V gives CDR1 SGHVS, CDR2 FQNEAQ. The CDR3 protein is CASSEWTLNNEQFF. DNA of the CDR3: TGTGCCAGCAGCGAATGGACATTAAACAATGAGCAGTTCTTC. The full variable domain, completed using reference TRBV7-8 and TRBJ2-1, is GAGVSQSPRYKVAKRGQDVALRCDPISGHVSLFWYQQALGQGPEFLTYFQNEAQLDKSGLPSDRFFAERPEGSVSTLKIQRTQQEDSAVYLCASSEWTLNNEQFFGPGTRLTVL.

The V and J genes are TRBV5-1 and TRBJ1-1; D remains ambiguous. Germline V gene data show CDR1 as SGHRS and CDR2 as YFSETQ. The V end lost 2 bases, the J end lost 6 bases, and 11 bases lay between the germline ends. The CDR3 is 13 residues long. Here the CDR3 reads CASSFTGSAEAFF. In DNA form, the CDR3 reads TGCGCCAGCAGCTTTACGGGTTCGGCTGAAGCTTTCTTT.

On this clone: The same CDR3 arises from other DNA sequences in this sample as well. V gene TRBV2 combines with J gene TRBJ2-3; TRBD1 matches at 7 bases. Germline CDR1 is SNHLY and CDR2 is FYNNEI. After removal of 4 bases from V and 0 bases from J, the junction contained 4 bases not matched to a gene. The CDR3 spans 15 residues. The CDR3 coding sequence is TGTGCCAGCAGTGGGGGGACAGCTAGCACAGATACGCAGTATTTT. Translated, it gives CASSGGTASTDTQYF. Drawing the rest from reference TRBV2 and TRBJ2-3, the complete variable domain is EPEVTQTPSHQVTQMGQEVILRCVPISNHLYFYWYRQILGQKVEFLVSFYNNEISEKSEIFDDQFSVERPDGSNFTLKIRSTKLEDSAMYFCASSGGTASTDTQYFGPGTRLTVL.

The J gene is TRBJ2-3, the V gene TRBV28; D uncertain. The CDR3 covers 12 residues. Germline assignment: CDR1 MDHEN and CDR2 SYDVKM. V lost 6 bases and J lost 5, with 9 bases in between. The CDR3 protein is CASSSRVDTQYF. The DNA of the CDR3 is TGTGCCAGCAGCTCTCGGGTAGATACGCAGTATTTT.

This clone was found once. CDR3 residues: CASRRQGGNQPQHF. As DNA, the CDR3 is TGTGCCAGCAGAAGACAGGGGGGTAATCAGCCCCAGCATTTT. The gene calls are TRBV2 and TRBJ1-5; 9 bases map to TRBD1. The CDR3 runs 14 residues. Per germline, CDR1 SNHLY and CDR2 FYNNEI. V shed 6 bases, J shed 4 bases, and the junction held 4 bases outside the gene matches.

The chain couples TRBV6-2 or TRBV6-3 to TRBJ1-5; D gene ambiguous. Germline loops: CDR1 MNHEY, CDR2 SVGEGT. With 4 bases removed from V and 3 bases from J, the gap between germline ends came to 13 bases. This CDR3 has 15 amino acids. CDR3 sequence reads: CASSFLNSYNQPQHF. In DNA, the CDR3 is TGTGCCAGCAGTTTCCTTAACTCTTACAATCAGCCCCAGCATTTT.

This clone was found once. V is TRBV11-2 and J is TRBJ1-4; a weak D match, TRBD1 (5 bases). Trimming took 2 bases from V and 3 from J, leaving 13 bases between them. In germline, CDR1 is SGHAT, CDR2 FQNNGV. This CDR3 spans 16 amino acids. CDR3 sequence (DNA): TGTGCCAGCAGCTTATCTTTAGGGGCGCCTAATGAAAAACTGTTTTTT. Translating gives CASSLSLGAPNEKLFF.

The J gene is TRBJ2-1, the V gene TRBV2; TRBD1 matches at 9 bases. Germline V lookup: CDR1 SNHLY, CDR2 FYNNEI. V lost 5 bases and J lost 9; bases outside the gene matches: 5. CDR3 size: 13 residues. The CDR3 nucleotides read TGTGCCAGCAGTTTCACAGGGGGCACTGAGCAGTTCTTC. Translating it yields CASSFTGGTEQFF.

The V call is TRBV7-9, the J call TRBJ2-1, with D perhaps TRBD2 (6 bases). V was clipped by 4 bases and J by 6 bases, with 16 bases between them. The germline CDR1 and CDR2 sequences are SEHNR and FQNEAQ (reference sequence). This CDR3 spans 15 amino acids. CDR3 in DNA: TGTGCCAGCAGCTCTCAAACGGGAGTATCCAATGAGCAGTTCTTC. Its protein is CASSSQTGVSNEQFF.

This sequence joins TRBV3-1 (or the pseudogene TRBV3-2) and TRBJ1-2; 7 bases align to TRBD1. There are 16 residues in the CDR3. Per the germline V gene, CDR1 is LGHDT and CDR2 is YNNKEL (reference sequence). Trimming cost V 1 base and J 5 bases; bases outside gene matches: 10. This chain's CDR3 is CASSQGGLQGVYGYTF. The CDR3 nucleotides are TGTGCCAGCAGCCAAGGGGGCCTGCAGGGGGTTTATGGCTACACCTTC.

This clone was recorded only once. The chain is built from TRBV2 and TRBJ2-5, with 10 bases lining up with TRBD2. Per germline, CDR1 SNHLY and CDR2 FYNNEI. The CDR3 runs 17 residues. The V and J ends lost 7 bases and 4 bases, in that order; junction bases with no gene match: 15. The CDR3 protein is CASILGGLAGAGETQYF. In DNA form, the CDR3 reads TGTGCCAGCATTCTAGGGGGGCTAGCGGGAGCCGGAGAGACCCAGTACTTC.

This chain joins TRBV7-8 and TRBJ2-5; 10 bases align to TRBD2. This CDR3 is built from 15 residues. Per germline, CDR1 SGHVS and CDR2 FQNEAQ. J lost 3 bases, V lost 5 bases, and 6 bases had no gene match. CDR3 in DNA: TGTGCCAGCAGCAAATACACTAGCGGGAAAGAGACCCAGTACTTC. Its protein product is CASSKYTSGKETQYF.

The CDR3 DNA reads as TGTGCCAGCAGTTTAGGGGGACTAGCGGGGAACTCCTACGAGCAGTACTTC. Translated, it gives CASSLGGLAGNSYEQYF. The chain links TRBV27 to TRBJ2-7, with 13 bases aligning to TRBD2. V shed 2 bases and J 0 bases; nucleotides not matched to a gene: 4. Germline CDR1 and CDR2: MNHEY and SMNVEV (reference sequence). The CDR3 length is 17 residues.

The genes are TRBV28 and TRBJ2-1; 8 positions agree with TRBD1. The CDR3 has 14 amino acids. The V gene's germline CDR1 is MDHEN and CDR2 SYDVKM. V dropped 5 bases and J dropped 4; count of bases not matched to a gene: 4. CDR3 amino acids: CASSRTGFYNEQFF. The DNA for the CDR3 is TGTGCCAGCAGTCGGACAGGGTTTTACAATGAGCAGTTCTTC.